This is a list of T cell receptor beta chains from one sample in a study of T-cell memory formation after mild COVID-19. From the 5' RACE reads, TCRdb called clonotypes with MiXCR, one entry per CDR3 protein. The sample includes around 430,000 distinct CDR3 sequences, roughly 15% of them seen just once. Sequenced material: PBMCs or a T cell subset sorted from them (not recorded which). These receptors were collected from a man between 18 and 29 years old who had mild COVID-19 (a few samples of this study predate the infection). Cell type and time point are not known. Both conserved end residues are part of each CDR3. The order of the fields is V gene, clone size, D gene, J gene, CDR3 protein, CDR3 DNA. The D gene is left open where the match is weak. Some rows mark clone size as missing; the rest say once, few, many or name a class of expanded clone.

v_gene: TRBV20-1
abundance: few
d_gene: TRBD1
j_gene: TRBJ1-5
CDR3aa: CSAWTGGAGQPQHF
CDR3nt: TGCAGTGCTTGGACAGGGGGCGCAGGTCAGCCCCAGCATTTT

v_gene: TRBV6-1
abundance: NA
d_gene: TRBD1
j_gene: TRBJ2-7
CDR3aa: CASSEGQGRKQYF
CDR3nt: TGTGCCAGCAGTGAGGGACAGGGGCGGAAGCAGTACTTC

v_gene: TRBV7-8
abundance: few
d_gene: NA
j_gene: TRBJ2-5
CDR3aa: CASSLGGRAETQYF
CDR3nt: TGTGCCAGCAGCTTAGGTGGCAGAGCAGAGACCCAGTACTTC

v_gene: TRBV29-1
abundance: many
d_gene: NA
j_gene: TRBJ2-7
CDR3aa: CSARSGTESSYEQYF
CDR3nt: TGCAGCGCCCGCTCCGGGACGGAGAGCTCCTACGAGCAGTACTTC

v_gene: TRBV4-1
abundance: NA
d_gene: NA
j_gene: TRBJ1-1
CDR3aa: CASSHYLPRGRGTEAFF
CDR3nt: TGCGCCAGCAGCCACTACCTGCCCAGGGGTAGGGGCACTGAAGCTTTCTTT

v_gene: TRBV7-2
abundance: few
d_gene: NA
j_gene: TRBJ2-1
CDR3aa: CASSSSRWLPEQFF
CDR3nt: TGTGCCAGCAGCTCATCCCGTTGGCTCCCTGAGCAGTTCTTC

v_gene: TRBV7-9
abundance: NA
d_gene: NA
j_gene: TRBJ1-2
CDR3aa: CTSSLEAGMDF
CDR3nt: TGTACCAGCAGCTTAGAAGCGGGAATGGACTTC

v_gene: TRBV4-2
abundance: few
d_gene: NA
j_gene: TRBJ1-6
CDR3aa: CASSSPGGLNSPLHF
CDR3nt: TGTGCCAGCAGCTCCCCTGGGGGCCTTAATTCACCCCTCCACTTT

v_gene: TRBV7-2
abundance: NA
d_gene: TRBD2
j_gene: TRBJ2-3
CDR3aa: CASSSSGGVTSTDTQYF
CDR3nt: TGTGCCAGCAGCTCGTCGGGGGGGGTAACTAGCACAGATACGCAGTATTTT

v_gene: TRBV12-3/TRBV12-4
abundance: few
d_gene: NA
j_gene: TRBJ1-4
CDR3aa: CASSFYYSYATNEKLFF
CDR3nt: TGTGCCAGCAGTTTCTACTACAGTTATGCAACTAATGAAAAACTGTTTTTT

v_gene: TRBV4-3
abundance: NA
d_gene: NA
j_gene: TRBJ2-5
CDR3aa: CASSLSGPGETQYF
CDR3nt: TGCGCCAGCAGCCTATCAGGGCCCGGAGAGACCCAGTACTTC

v_gene: TRBV29-1
abundance: many
d_gene: NA
j_gene: TRBJ2-5
CDR3aa: CSVTPRPATQYF
CDR3nt: TGCAGCGTTACACCCCGACCGGCGACCCAGTACTTC

v_gene: TRBV7-9
abundance: NA
d_gene: TRBD2
j_gene: TRBJ2-5
CDR3aa: CASSSSGGAGGETQYF
CDR3nt: TGTGCCAGCAGCAGTAGCGGGGGGGCCGGCGGGGAGACCCAGTACTTC

v_gene: TRBV6-5
abundance: many
d_gene: NA
j_gene: TRBJ2-7
CDR3aa: CASSYSATGSYEQYF
CDR3nt: TGTGCCAGCAGTTACAGTGCTACAGGGAGCTACGAGCAGTACTTC

v_gene: TRBV12-3/TRBV12-4
abundance: NA
d_gene: NA
j_gene: TRBJ2-5
CDR3aa: CASTLGGSETQYF
CDR3nt: TGTGCCAGCACCCTGGGGGGATCAGAGACCCAGTACTTC

v_gene: TRBV4-1
abundance: NA
d_gene: NA
j_gene: TRBJ2-2
CDR3aa: CASSHTETNTGELFF
CDR3nt: TGCGCCAGCAGCCATACGGAGACGAACACCGGGGAGCTGTTTTTT

v_gene: TRBV7-2
abundance: NA
d_gene: NA
j_gene: TRBJ1-6
CDR3aa: CASSHEGGSNSPLHF
CDR3nt: TGTGCCAGCAGCCACGAAGGCGGAAGTAATTCACCCCTCCACTTT

v_gene: TRBV27
abundance: NA
d_gene: NA
j_gene: TRBJ2-5
CDR3aa: CASSRFGDTEETQYF
CDR3nt: TGTGCCAGCAGTCGGTTCGGGGACACTGAAGAGACCCAGTACTTC

v_gene: TRBV9
abundance: NA
d_gene: NA
j_gene: TRBJ2-1
CDR3aa: CASSSRSSAEAYNEQFF
CDR3nt: TGTGCCAGCAGCTCCCGCAGTTCAGCGGAGGCCTACAATGAGCAGTTCTTC

v_gene: TRBV6-2/TRBV6-3
abundance: NA
d_gene: NA
j_gene: TRBJ2-1
CDR3aa: CASRGAHHNEQFF
CDR3nt: TGTGCCAGCCGGGGGGCCCATCACAATGAGCAGTTCTTC

v_gene: TRBV25-1
abundance: NA
d_gene: NA
j_gene: TRBJ1-2
CDR3aa: CAPSSLIYGYTF
CDR3nt: TGTGCCCCTAGTTCCCTTATATATGGCTACACCTTC

v_gene: TRBV5-1
abundance: NA
d_gene: NA
j_gene: TRBJ2-3
CDR3aa: CASSALPPTDTQYF
CDR3nt: TGCGCCAGCAGCGCTCTTCCCCCCACAGATACGCAGTATTTT

v_gene: TRBV20-1
abundance: NA
d_gene: TRBD1
j_gene: TRBJ1-1
CDR3aa: CSARGRGLLAEAFF
CDR3nt: TGCAGTGCTAGAGGCAGGGGGCTGTTAGCTGAAGCTTTCTTT

v_gene: TRBV10-3
abundance: many
d_gene: NA
j_gene: TRBJ2-3
CDR3aa: CAISGFGASDTQYF
CDR3nt: TGTGCCATCAGTGGTTTCGGGGCCTCAGATACGCAGTATTTT

v_gene: TRBV4-1
abundance: few
d_gene: TRBD1
j_gene: TRBJ1-6
CDR3aa: CASSQSRTGDSPLHF
CDR3nt: TGCGCCAGCAGCCAATCCCGGACAGGGGACTCACCCCTCCACTTT

v_gene: TRBV14
abundance: NA
d_gene: NA
j_gene: TRBJ2-7
CDR3aa: CASSQMGYEQYF
CDR3nt: TGTGCCAGCAGCCAAATGGGCTACGAGCAGTACTTC

v_gene: TRBV4-2
abundance: many
d_gene: TRBD2
j_gene: TRBJ2-1
CDR3aa: CASSQDEASGGLEQFF
CDR3nt: TGTGCCAGCAGCCAAGATGAGGCTAGCGGGGGCCTCGAGCAGTTCTTC

v_gene: TRBV5-1
abundance: NA
d_gene: TRBD2
j_gene: TRBJ2-5
CDR3aa: CASSKGTSGSQETQYF
CDR3nt: TGCGCCAGCAGCAAGGGGACTAGCGGGAGCCAAGAGACCCAGTACTTC

v_gene: TRBV7-2
abundance: NA
d_gene: TRBD1
j_gene: TRBJ2-5
CDR3aa: CASSFAKGGGETQYF
CDR3nt: TGTGCCAGCAGCTTCGCGAAAGGGGGCGGCGAGACCCAGTACTTC

v_gene: TRBV20-1
abundance: few
d_gene: TRBD2
j_gene: TRBJ2-3
CDR3aa: CSPTSVTDTQYF
CDR3nt: TGCAGTCCGACTAGCGTCACAGATACGCAGTATTTT

v_gene: TRBV5-1
abundance: NA
d_gene: NA
j_gene: TRBJ2-1
CDR3aa: CASSLAGREINEQFF
CDR3nt: TGCGCCAGCAGCTTGGCCGGCAGGGAGATCAATGAGCAGTTCTTC

v_gene: TRBV5-1
abundance: few
d_gene: NA
j_gene: TRBJ2-3
CDR3aa: CASSLVGLADTQYF
CDR3nt: TGCGCCAGCAGCTTGGTTGGATTGGCAGATACGCAGTATTTT

v_gene: TRBV20-1
abundance: few
d_gene: NA
j_gene: TRBJ1-2
CDR3aa: CSASTGPRPVRYGYTF
CDR3nt: TGCAGTGCCTCTACGGGCCCACGGCCCGTGAGGTATGGCTACACCTTC

v_gene: TRBV15
abundance: few
d_gene: NA
j_gene: TRBJ2-7
CDR3aa: CATSRDGGLAYEQYF
CDR3nt: TGTGCCACCAGCAGAGATGGAGGCCTAGCCTACGAGCAGTACTTC

v_gene: TRBV7-9
abundance: many
d_gene: NA
j_gene: TRBJ1-3
CDR3aa: CASSFTGQGNTIYF
CDR3nt: TGTGCCAGCAGCTTCACGGGCCAGGGAAACACCATATATTTT

v_gene: TRBV28
abundance: few
d_gene: NA
j_gene: TRBJ1-4
CDR3aa: CASSLGVGSEKLFF
CDR3nt: TGTGCCAGCAGTTTAGGAGTGGGAAGCGAAAAACTGTTTTTT

v_gene: TRBV29-1
abundance: NA
d_gene: NA
j_gene: TRBJ1-1
CDR3aa: CSVGRTEVWNTEAFF
CDR3nt: TGCAGCGTGGGACGGACGGAGGTCTGGAACACTGAAGCTTTCTTT

v_gene: TRBV5-5
abundance: NA
d_gene: NA
j_gene: TRBJ2-1
CDR3aa: CASSADPSYNEQFF
CDR3nt: TGTGCCAGCAGCGCGGACCCCTCCTACAATGAGCAGTTCTTC

v_gene: TRBV25-1
abundance: few
d_gene: NA
j_gene: TRBJ2-1
CDR3aa: CASGAGVYNEQFF
CDR3nt: TGTGCCAGCGGGGCAGGGGTTTACAATGAGCAGTTCTTC

v_gene: TRBV10-2
abundance: NA
d_gene: NA
j_gene: TRBJ2-1
CDR3aa: CAILTTNEQFF
CDR3nt: TGCGCCATACTGACGACTAATGAGCAGTTCTTC

v_gene: TRBV6-5
abundance: NA
d_gene: NA
j_gene: TRBJ2-5
CDR3aa: CASSYSGGLETQYF
CDR3nt: TGTGCCAGCAGTTACTCAGGGGGGCTGGAGACCCAGTACTTC

v_gene: TRBV7-2
abundance: few
d_gene: NA
j_gene: TRBJ1-1
CDR3aa: CASSSGPITTEAFF
CDR3nt: TGTGCCAGCAGCTCCGGGCCGATCACCACTGAAGCTTTCTTT

v_gene: TRBV20-1
abundance: NA
d_gene: NA
j_gene: TRBJ2-1
CDR3aa: CSARGRLASSAYNEQFF
CDR3nt: TGCAGTGCTAGAGGCCGGCTAGCATCAAGCGCCTACAATGAGCAGTTCTTC

v_gene: TRBV25-1
abundance: few
d_gene: NA
j_gene: TRBJ1-2
CDR3aa: CASSGLTSGYTF
CDR3nt: TGTGCCAGCAGTGGCCTGACATCTGGCTACACCTTC

v_gene: TRBV5-8
abundance: NA
d_gene: NA
j_gene: TRBJ2-4
CDR3aa: CASSLVRENIQYF
CDR3nt: TGTGCCAGCAGCTTAGTCCGGGAAAACATTCAGTACTTC

v_gene: TRBV7-6
abundance: NA
d_gene: NA
j_gene: TRBJ1-1
CDR3aa: CASSSRGGSTEAFF
CDR3nt: TGTGCCAGCAGCTCCAGGGGAGGGAGTACTGAAGCTTTCTTT

v_gene: TRBV4-1
abundance: few
d_gene: NA
j_gene: TRBJ2-2
CDR3aa: CASSVGVRGTGELFF
CDR3nt: TGCGCCAGCAGCGTAGGGGTTAGAGGCACCGGGGAGCTGTTTTTT

v_gene: TRBV7-2
abundance: few
d_gene: NA
j_gene: TRBJ1-5
CDR3aa: CASSFRGRNQPQHF
CDR3nt: TGTGCCAGCAGCTTTCGGGGACGCAATCAGCCCCAGCATTTT

v_gene: TRBV15
abundance: NA
d_gene: NA
j_gene: TRBJ1-2
CDR3aa: CATSPLGGYYGYTF
CDR3nt: TGTGCCACCAGCCCCCTGGGGGGGTACTATGGCTACACCTTC

v_gene: TRBV7-9
abundance: few
d_gene: NA
j_gene: TRBJ2-7
CDR3aa: CASSFSGAVMEQYF
CDR3nt: TGTGCCAGCAGCTTTTCAGGGGCCGTGATGGAGCAGTACTTC

v_gene: TRBV25-1
abundance: NA
d_gene: NA
j_gene: TRBJ2-1
CDR3aa: CASSESGTQQFF
CDR3nt: TGTGCCAGCAGTGAATCTGGGACACAGCAGTTCTTC

v_gene: TRBV11-2
abundance: NA
d_gene: NA
j_gene: TRBJ2-6
CDR3aa: CASSPRSSGANVLTF
CDR3nt: TGTGCCAGCAGCCCCCGTAGCTCTGGGGCCAACGTCCTGACTTTC

v_gene: TRBV20-1
abundance: NA
d_gene: NA
j_gene: TRBJ1-2
CDR3aa: CSARDTFYGYTF
CDR3nt: TGCAGTGCTAGAGACACCTTCTATGGCTACACCTTC